This entry lists 22 T cell receptor beta chains sequenced from one sample in a study of T cells in Graves' hyperthyroidism and ophthalmopathy. Amplification yielded TCR beta CDR3 regions, with RNA transcripts as the source. Carried out on the TCR CDR3, a first-round RT-PCR used the HTBI primer set. TCRdb fed the multiplex PCR reads into MiXCR, producing one record per CDR3 protein. The sample lists fewer than 650,000 distinct CDR3 sequences, 46% occurring once. Sequenced input: peripheral blood or thyroid tissue (not recorded which). The receptors were gathered from an adult woman with Graves' disease, either hyperthyroidism or ophthalmopathy (not recorded which).

There are many counts of this clonotype. The V call is TRBV20-1, the J call TRBJ1-1; D remains unclear. The V end lost 0 bases, the J end lost 1 base, and 9 bases lay between the germline ends. The V gene's germline CDR1 is DFQATT and CDR2 SNEGSKA (reference sequence). The CDR3 is 14 amino acids. This CDR3 reads CSAREGARNTEAFF. For the CDR3, the DNA is TGCAGTGCTAGAGAAGGAGCCAGGAACACTGAAGCTTTCTTT.

Notes on this clonotype: A clone one base away is much larger, so this may be a read error. This chain joins TRBV5-6 and TRBJ2-7; 7 positions match TRBD1. CDR3 length: 14 amino acids. Germline CDR1 and CDR2: SGHDT and YYEEEE. CDR3 sequence: CAGSADRVRWEQYF. As DNA, the CDR3 is TGTGCCGGCAGTGCCGACAGGGTCAGATGGGAGCAGTACTTC.

The chain uses TRBV25-1 and TRBJ1-1; the D gene is possibly TRBD1 (6 bases). Trimming removed 4 bases from V and 4 bases from J, with 13 bases in between. Germline lookup yields CDR1 MGHDK and CDR2 SYGVNS. The CDR3 sequence is 14 residues long. DNA of the CDR3: TGTGCCAGCAGTGCTCCAACAGGGTTCACTGAAGCTTTCTTT. This gives the protein CASSAPTGFTEAFF.

This clonotype was observed many times. The chain combines TRBV2 with TRBJ2-2, with D tentatively TRBD2 (6 bases). V was pared by 5 bases and J by 0 bases, with 13 bases between. Germline V gene data show CDR1 as SNHLY and CDR2 as FYNNEI. This CDR3 is built from 16 residues. CDR3 sequence (DNA): TGTGCCAGCAGTTTGTTGGGGGGATCGAACACCGGGGAGCTGTTTTTT. Amino acids: CASSLLGGSNTGELFF. Supplemented by reference TRBV2 and TRBJ2-2, the full variable domain reads EPEVTQTPSHQVTQMGQEVILRCVPISNHLYFYWYRQILGQKVEFLVSFYNNEISEKSEIFDDQFSVERPDGSNFTLKIRSTKLEDSAMYFCASSLLGGSNTGELFFGEGSRLTVL.

J is TRBJ1-1 and V is TRBV10-3, with TRBD1 matching over 7 bases. Germline V gene data show CDR1 as ENHRY and CDR2 as SYGVKD. This CDR3 spans 15 amino acids. V lost 5 bases, J lost 3 bases, and 9 bases stayed unmatched. CDR3 loop: CAISQGGVRDTEAFF. The DNA for the CDR3 is TGTGCCATCAGTCAAGGGGGCGTCAGGGACACTGAAGCTTTCTTT.

This clonotype showed up many times. V is TRBV14 and J is TRBJ1-1; no firm D call. Between the trimmed V and J ends, which lost 5 bases and 8 bases, there was a span of 21 bases. The germline CDR1 and CDR2 sequences are SGHDN and FVKESK. The CDR3 loop spans 15 amino acids. The CDR3 here is CASSKSIRSPAEAFF. The CDR3 DNA is TGTGCCAGCAGCAAGTCAATTCGTTCTCCGGCCGAAGCTTTCTTT.

This CDR3 is CASSEAGREQETQYF. The DNA of the CDR3 is TGTGCCAGCAGTGAAGCGGGGCGGGAGCAAGAGACCCAGTACTTC. The chain carries TRBV2 and TRBJ2-5, with 7 positions matching TRBD2. V was clipped by 0 bases and J by 2 bases; unmatched bases: 3. The CDR3 consists of 15 residues. CDR1 SNHLY and CDR2 FYNNEI come from the germline V gene.

A few counts support this clonotype. The chain links TRBV10-3 to TRBJ1-2, with a possible D match to TRBD1 (5 bases). Germline CDR1 is ENHRY and CDR2 is SYGVKD. V was shortened by 0 bases and J by 8 bases, with 7 bases between the two germline ends. The CDR3 totals 12 residues. This CDR3 is CAISESWGGYTF. The CDR3 DNA reads TGTGCCATCAGTGAGTCATGGGGGGGCTACACCTTC.

The V gene is TRBV7-9, the J gene TRBJ2-5, with TRBD2 matching 8 bases. Gene TRBJ2-1 matches the end of the DNA better, so the J call may be wrong. This CDR3 spans 16 amino acids. The germline gives CDR1 SEHNR, CDR2 FQNEAQ (reference sequence). CDR3 sequence reads: CASQPGYTGRENEQFF. The CDR3 DNA is TGTGCCAGCCAGCCCGGGTACACCGGGAGGGAAAATGAGCAGTTCTTC.

This clonotype was found once. At one end the junction does not follow the germline gene, possibly because of a read error. J is TRBJ2-5 and V is TRBV20-1; D is unresolved. Per germline, CDR1 DFQATT and CDR2 SNEGSKA (reference sequence). The CDR3 is 10 residues long. CDR3 residues: CGASEETQYF. CDR3 DNA sequence: TGCGGTGCTAGTGAAGAGACCCAGTACTTC.

In its sample, this clonotype was seen many times. The chain joins TRBV25-1 to TRBJ1-1, with a tentative D call TRBD1 (5 bases). V was shortened by 6 bases and J by 1 base, with 12 bases between the two germline ends. Germline CDR1 and CDR2: MGHDK and SYGVNS. The CDR3 runs to 14 residues. DNA of the CDR3: TGTGCCAGCAGGGCGACAGTTCCGAACACTGAAGCTTTCTTT. This sequence encodes CASRATVPNTEAFF. The variable domain in full, completed from reference TRBV25-1 and TRBJ1-1, reads EADIYQTPRYLVIGTGKKITLECSQTMGHDKMYWYQQDPGMELHLIHYSYGVNSTEKGDLSSESTVSRIRTEHFPLTLESARPSHTSQYLCASRATVPNTEAFFGQGTRLTVV.

J is TRBJ2-5 and V is TRBV9, with 11 bases lining up with TRBD2. Per the germline V gene, CDR1 is SGDLS and CDR2 is YYNGEE. Trimming cost V 3 bases and J 5 bases; bases outside gene matches: 9. The CDR3 covers 16 residues. In nucleotides, the CDR3 is TGTGCCAGCAGCGGTATAGCGGGGGGGCCCGATGAGACCCAGTACTTC. It encodes CASSGIAGGPDETQYF.

This clonotype was recorded many times. The chain has TRBV7-9 and TRBJ2-5, with D tentatively TRBD2 (5 bases). Trimming left V 5 bases short and J 2 bases short, with 21 bases between. There are 17 residues in the CDR3. Germline values: CDR1 SEHNR, CDR2 FQNEAQ (reference sequence). This CDR3 is CASSPLVLAGKQETQYF. CDR3 coding DNA: TGTGCCAGCAGCCCCTTAGTTCTTGCGGGTAAACAAGAGACCCAGTACTTC.

The chain carries TRBV11-2 and TRBJ2-7, with D unresolved. Germline CDR1 SGHAT, CDR2 FQNNGV. The CDR3 length is 16 residues. V lost 2 bases and J lost 1, with 15 bases in between. CDR3 amino acids: CASSLIMRGRSYEQYF. The CDR3 DNA is TGTGCCAGCAGCTTAATCATGAGAGGTCGGTCCTACGAGCAGTACTTC.

This clonotype occurred once. The chain has TRBV11-2 and TRBJ2-5; D remains ambiguous. The V gene lost 3 bases and the J gene lost 3 bases, with 11 bases spanning the gap. This CDR3 is built from 14 residues. Germline V gene sequence: CDR1 SGHAT, CDR2 FQNNGV. The CDR3 DNA is TGTGCCAGCAGCTTCCCAGACTTTGAAGAGACCCAGTACTTC. Amino acid sequence: CASSFPDFEETQYF.

This clonotype showed up just a few times. A single base separates this from a much larger clone, so it may be a read error. V is TRBV20-1 and J is TRBJ1-1; TRBD1 aligns across 7 bases. There are 15 residues in the CDR3. Germline-derived CDR1 and CDR2 are DFQATT and SNEGSKA (reference sequence). CDR3 sequence reads: CSARPRGQMNTEPFF. CDR3 coding DNA: TGCAGTGCTAGGCCGAGGGGACAGATGAACACTGAACCTTTCTTT.

This clonotype was observed once. V is TRBV11-2 and J is TRBJ1-3; D unresolved. Looked up from germline, CDR1 is SGHAT and CDR2 is FQNNGV. The CDR3 loop spans 15 amino acids. V was cut by 6 bases and J by 0 bases, with 12 bases left in between. CDR3 sequence reads: CASSYHVSSGNTIYF. In DNA, the CDR3 is TGTGCCAGCAGTTATCACGTCAGCTCTGGAAACACCATATATTTT.

This clonotype was picked up one time. V gene TRBV10-3 combines with J gene TRBJ2-5; 7 bases line up with TRBD1. V lost 10 bases and J lost 1; bases outside the gene matches: 15. CDR1 and CDR2 (germline): ENHRY, SYGVKD. The CDR3 is 16 amino acids. CDR3 sequence: CATRIGGAKGQETQYF. In DNA, the CDR3 is TGTGCCACAAGGATAGGGGGCGCAAAGGGCCAAGAGACCCAGTACTTC.

This clonotype was detected only once. The chain joins TRBV7-8 to TRBJ1-4; TRBD1 matches 8 bases. This CDR3 contains 13 residues. V lost 1 base to trimming and J lost 9 bases; unmatched junction nucleotides: 1. The V gene's germline CDR1 is SGHVS and CDR2 FQNEAQ. The CDR3 region has the DNA TGTGCCAGCAGCTTAGGGACAGGGAAAAAACTGTTTTTT. Translation: CASSLGTGKKLFF.

This clonotype was recorded at least ten times. The DNA of the CDR3 is TGTGCCAGTAGTATCGGTCGGAGGACCGGGGAGCTGTTTTTT. This sequence encodes CASSIGRRTGELFF. The rearrangement links TRBV19 to TRBJ2-2; perhaps TRBD2 as D (5 bases). V was trimmed by 3 bases and J by 5 bases, leaving 10 bases between them. Per germline, CDR1 LNHDA and CDR2 SQIVND (reference sequence). The CDR3 contains 14 residues.

Concerning this clonotype itself: One end of the junction fails to match germline, which may point to a read error. The V call is TRBV7-6, the J call TRBJ2-5; TRBD2 matches 10 bases. There are 15 residues in the CDR3. Germline assignment: CDR1 SGHVS and CDR2 FNYEAQ. The DNA of the CDR3 is TGTGCTAGCAGCCTCGGGACTAGCGACCAAGAGACCCAGTACTTC. Amino acid sequence: CASSLGTSDQETQYF.

V and J are TRBV24-1 and TRBJ2-7; D gene uncertain. Germline V gene sequence: CDR1 KGHDR, CDR2 SFDVKD. Trimming left V 4 bases short and J 8 bases short, with 17 bases between. The CDR3 loop spans 14 amino acids. The CDR3 loop is CATSDRGVGVKQYF. CDR3 bases: TGTGCCACCAGTGACCGAGGAGTTGGGGTGAAGCAGTACTTC.